The present T cell receptor (beta chain) was sequenced within a study of CD8 T cells in Susac syndrome (dated 2019 in TCRdb). Background for the entire study: Repertoire sequencing was used to test whether CD8+ T cell activation and differentiation in Susac syndrome was antigen driven. The full study reports these points: The study acknowledged that relatively few individuals were included in the TCR sequencing and HLA analysis.

For this clonotype: Its antigen is still unknown. The sample holds no much larger clone one base away, and base qualities are not on file.

V lost 3 bases and J lost 5 bases; the stretch between them is 10 bases long. Spanning cysteine to phenylalanine, the CDR3 consists of 13 amino acids. The only DNA kept is the CDR3, 39 bases in frame from the first base. CDR1 and CDR2 (SEHNR, FQNEAQ) derive from the germline V gene (reference sequence). RNA was extracted with the RNeasy kit and about 0.5 to 1 ug was reverse transcribed using random hexamers. The immunoSEQ multiplex PCR assay, which covers 54 Vbeta and 13 Jbeta segments, was used to amplify TCR beta CDR3 regions. PCR amplification bias was corrected using a synthetic template baseline for primer optimization and computational correction. The study's processing was this. Reads were assigned to V, D and J genes according to IMGT and analyzed in immunoSEQ Analyzer, with only productive sequences retained. Clonality was computed as one minus Shannon entropy normalized by log2 of the number of productive unique sequences. For each patient and control, public and private clones were evaluated among the 100 most prevalent clones. Clones were defined as Susac-specific if absent from the healthy and MS cohorts, from under 1,200 published viral clones and from other ImmuneACCESS disease sequences. The public reads were run again by TCRdb, first through fastp at Q25 and then through MiXCR, and only productive beta chains were kept. Merged by CDR3 protein, the rows form single entries marked with the most common genes and DNA. The V and J calls reflect TCRdb's pipeline rather than the authors' work. The sample records around 200,000 distinct CDR3 sequences, roughly 94% of which are singletons. The ten largest clones add up to around 0.076% of the sample.

High-throughput TCR beta sequencing profiled peripheral blood CD8+ and CD4+ T cells from healthy donors, Susac syndrome patients and multiple sclerosis patients. The multiple sclerosis controls were treatment-naive patients who had stable or active relapsing-remitting disease and met the revised McDonald criteria. Bulk CD8+ and CD4+ T cells were purified by magnetic negative isolation, whereas CD8+ TEMRA cells were enriched by FACS. Blood was collected in EDTA tubes and processed within 24 hours, with PBMCs isolated through density gradient centrifugation. PBMCs intended for TCR sequencing were frozen in liquid nitrogen and were later thawed in a 37 degrees C water bath. The sorted or isolated CD4+, CD8+ and CD8+ TEMRA cells reached a purity of at least 90%.

The clonotype originates from a human donor with multiple sclerosis. Sequenced material: CD4+ T cells from PBMCs. The chain is assembled from TRBV7-9 and TRBJ2-5, with the D gene too uncertain to name. The DNA sequence is given as TGTGCCAGCAGCTTGGCGTTTATGGAGACCCAGTACTTC. Its protein product is CASSLAFMETQYF. Full variable domain (CDR3 extended with the reference TRBV7-9 and TRBJ2-5 proteins): DTGVSQNPRHKITKRGQNVTFRCDPISEHNRLYWYRQTLGQGPEFLTYFQNEAQLEKSRLLSDRFSAERPKGSFSTLEIQRTEQGDSAMYLCASSLAFMETQYFGPGTRLLVL.